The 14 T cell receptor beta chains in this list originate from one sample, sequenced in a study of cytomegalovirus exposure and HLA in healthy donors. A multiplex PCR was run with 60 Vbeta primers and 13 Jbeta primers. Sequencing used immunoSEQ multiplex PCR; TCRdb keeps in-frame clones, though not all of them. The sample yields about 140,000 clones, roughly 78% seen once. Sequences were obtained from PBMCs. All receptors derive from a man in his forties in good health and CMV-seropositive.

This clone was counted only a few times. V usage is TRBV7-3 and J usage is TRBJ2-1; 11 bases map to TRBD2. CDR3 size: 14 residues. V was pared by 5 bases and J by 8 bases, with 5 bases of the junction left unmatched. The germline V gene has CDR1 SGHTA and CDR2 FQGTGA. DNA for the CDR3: TGTGCCAGCAGCCGACTAGCGGGAAGGCATGAGCAGTTCTTC. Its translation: CASSRLAGRHEQFF.

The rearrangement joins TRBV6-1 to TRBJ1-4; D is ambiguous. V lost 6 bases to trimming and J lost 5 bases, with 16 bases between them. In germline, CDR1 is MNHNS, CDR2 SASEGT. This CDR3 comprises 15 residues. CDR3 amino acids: CASREVSGANEKLFF. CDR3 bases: TGTGCCAGCAGGGAGGTTTCTGGTGCCAATGAAAAACTGTTTTTT.

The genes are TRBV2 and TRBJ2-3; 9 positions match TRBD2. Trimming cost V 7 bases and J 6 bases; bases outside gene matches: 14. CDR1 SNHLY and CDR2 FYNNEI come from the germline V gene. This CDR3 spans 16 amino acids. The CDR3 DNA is TGTGCCAGCAACCCACTGGTGGCGGGAGGGTCCGATACGCAGTATTTT. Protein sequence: CASNPLVAGGSDTQYF. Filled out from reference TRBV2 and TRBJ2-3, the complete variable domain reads EPEVTQTPSHQVTQMGQEVILRCVPISNHLYFYWYRQILGQKVEFLVSFYNNEISEKSEIFDDQFSVERPDGSNFTLKIRSTKLEDSAMYFCASNPLVAGGSDTQYFGPGTRLTVL.

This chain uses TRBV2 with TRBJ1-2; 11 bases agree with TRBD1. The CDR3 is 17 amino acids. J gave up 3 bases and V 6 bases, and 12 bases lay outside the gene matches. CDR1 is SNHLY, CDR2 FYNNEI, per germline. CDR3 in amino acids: CASSATRTGGADYGYTF. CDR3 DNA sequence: TGTGCCAGCAGCGCTACTCGGACAGGGGGCGCGGACTATGGCTACACCTTC.

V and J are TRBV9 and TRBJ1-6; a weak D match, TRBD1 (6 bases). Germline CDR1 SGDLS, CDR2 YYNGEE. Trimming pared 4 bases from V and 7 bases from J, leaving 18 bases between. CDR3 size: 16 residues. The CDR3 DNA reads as TGTGCCAGCAGCCCGAGGCATACAGGGAACAATTCACCCCTCCACTTT. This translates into CASSPRHTGNNSPLHF.

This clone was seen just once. DNA of the CDR3: TGCGCCAGCAGTCTACGGACTAGCGGGAGTGGTGCAGATACGCAGTATTTT. As protein: CASSLRTSGSGADTQYF. The chain links TRBV10-1 to TRBJ2-3; 13 bases align to TRBD2. The germline CDR1 and CDR2 sequences are WNHNN and SYGVQD (reference sequence). Trimming cost V 5 bases and J 4 bases; bases outside gene matches: 9. This CDR3 is built from 17 residues.

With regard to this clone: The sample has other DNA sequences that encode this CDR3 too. In DNA, the CDR3 is TGTGCCAGTAGTATGGGACAGGGATATGGCTACACCTTC. Translated, it gives CASSMGQGYGYTF. This rearrangement joins TRBV19 to TRBJ1-2; 9 bases match TRBD1. In germline, CDR1 is LNHDA, CDR2 SQIVND (reference sequence). Trimming at V came to 3 bases and at J to 5 bases, leaving 1 base not matched to a gene. The CDR3 consists of 13 residues.

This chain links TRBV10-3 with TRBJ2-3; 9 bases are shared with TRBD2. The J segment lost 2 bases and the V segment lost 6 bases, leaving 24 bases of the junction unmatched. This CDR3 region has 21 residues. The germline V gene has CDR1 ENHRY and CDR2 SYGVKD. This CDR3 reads CAISALGPRREREDYTDTQYF. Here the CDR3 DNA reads TGTGCCATCAGCGCACTGGGGCCGCGGAGGGAGCGGGAGGATTACACAGATACGCAGTATTTT.

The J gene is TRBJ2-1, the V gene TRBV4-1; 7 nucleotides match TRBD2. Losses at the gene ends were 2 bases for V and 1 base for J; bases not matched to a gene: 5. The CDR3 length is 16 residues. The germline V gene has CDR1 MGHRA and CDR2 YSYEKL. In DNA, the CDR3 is TGCGCCAGCAGCCAATCTCTAGCGGCTTCCTACAATGAGCAGTTCTTC. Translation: CASSQSLAASYNEQFF.

Here the CDR3 DNA reads TGCGCCAGCAGCCAAGGTCCGGATCTAGGATTCCAAGAGACCCAGTACTTC. The encoded protein is CASSQGPDLGFQETQYF. The chain uses TRBV4-1 and TRBJ2-5, with no clear D. CDR1 and CDR2 (germline): MGHRA, YSYEKL. This CDR3 spans 17 amino acids. V gave up 1 base and J gave up 1 base, with 16 bases separating them.

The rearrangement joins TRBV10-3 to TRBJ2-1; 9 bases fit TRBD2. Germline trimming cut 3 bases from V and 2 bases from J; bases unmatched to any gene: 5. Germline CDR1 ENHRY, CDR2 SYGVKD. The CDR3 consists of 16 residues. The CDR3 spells CAISDPTSGPYNEQFF. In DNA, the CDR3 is TGTGCCATCAGTGACCCGACTAGCGGACCCTACAATGAGCAGTTCTTC.

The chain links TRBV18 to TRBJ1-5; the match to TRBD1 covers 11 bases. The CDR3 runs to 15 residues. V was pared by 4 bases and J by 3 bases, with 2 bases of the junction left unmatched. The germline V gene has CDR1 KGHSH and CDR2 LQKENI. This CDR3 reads CASSRGQGANQPQHF. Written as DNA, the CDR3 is TGTGCCAGCTCACGCGGACAGGGGGCCAATCAGCCCCAGCATTTT.

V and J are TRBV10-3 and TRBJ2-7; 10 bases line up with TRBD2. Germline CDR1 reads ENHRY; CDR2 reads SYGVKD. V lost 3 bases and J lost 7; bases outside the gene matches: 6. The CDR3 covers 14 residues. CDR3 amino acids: CAISDSLAGVEQYF. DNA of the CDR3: TGTGCCATCAGTGACTCCCTAGCGGGAGTTGAGCAGTACTTC.

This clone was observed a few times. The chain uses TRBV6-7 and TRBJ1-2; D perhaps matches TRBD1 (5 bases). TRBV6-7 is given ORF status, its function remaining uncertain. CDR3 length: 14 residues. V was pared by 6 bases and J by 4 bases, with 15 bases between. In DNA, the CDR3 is TGTGCCAGCAGGGCAACAGGAATTCCCTATGGCTACACCTTC. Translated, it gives CASRATGIPYGYTF.